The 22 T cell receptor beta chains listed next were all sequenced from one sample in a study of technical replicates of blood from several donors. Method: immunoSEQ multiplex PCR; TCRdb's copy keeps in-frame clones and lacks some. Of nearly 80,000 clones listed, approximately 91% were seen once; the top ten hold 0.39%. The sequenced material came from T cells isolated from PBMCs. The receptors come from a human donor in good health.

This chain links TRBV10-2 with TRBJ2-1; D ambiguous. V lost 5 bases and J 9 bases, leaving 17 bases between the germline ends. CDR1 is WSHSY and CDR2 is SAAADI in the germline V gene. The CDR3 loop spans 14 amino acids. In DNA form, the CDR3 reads TGCGCCAGCAGTACCGAGACTGCCCGGAGTGAGCAGTTCTTC. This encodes CASSTETARSEQFF.

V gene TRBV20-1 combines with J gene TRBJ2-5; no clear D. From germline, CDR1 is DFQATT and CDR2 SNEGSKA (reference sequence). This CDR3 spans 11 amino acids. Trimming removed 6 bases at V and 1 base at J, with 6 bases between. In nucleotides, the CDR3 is TGCAGTGCCTCCCTCCAAGAGACCCAGTACTTC. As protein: CSASLQETQYF.

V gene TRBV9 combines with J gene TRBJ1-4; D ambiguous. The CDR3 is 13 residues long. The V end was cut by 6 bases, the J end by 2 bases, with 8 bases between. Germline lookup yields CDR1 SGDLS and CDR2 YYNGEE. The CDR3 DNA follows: TGTGCCAGCAACCGGGAGACTAATGAAAAACTGTTTTTT. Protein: CASNRETNEKLFF.

In nucleotides, the CDR3 is TGTGCCAGCATGATGACGGGAGAATATCAGCCCCAGCATTTT. This translates into CASMMTGEYQPQHF. The genes are TRBV6-6 and TRBJ1-5; no firm D call. CDR1 MNHNY and CDR2 SVGAGI come from the germline V gene (reference sequence). V gave up 7 bases and J gave up 5 bases, with 15 bases separating them. There are 14 residues in the CDR3.

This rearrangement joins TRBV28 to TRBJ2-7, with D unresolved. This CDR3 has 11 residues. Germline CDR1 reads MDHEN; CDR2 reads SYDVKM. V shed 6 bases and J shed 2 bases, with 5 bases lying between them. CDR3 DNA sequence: TGTGCCAGCAGCCCGGCCTACGAGCAGTACTTC. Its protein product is CASSPAYEQYF.

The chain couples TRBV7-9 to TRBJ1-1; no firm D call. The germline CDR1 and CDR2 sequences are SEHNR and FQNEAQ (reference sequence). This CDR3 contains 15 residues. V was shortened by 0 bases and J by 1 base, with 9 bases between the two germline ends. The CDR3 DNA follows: TGTGCCAGCAGCTTAGCCCGCGTCGGGAACACTGAAGCTTTCTTT. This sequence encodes CASSLARVGNTEAFF.

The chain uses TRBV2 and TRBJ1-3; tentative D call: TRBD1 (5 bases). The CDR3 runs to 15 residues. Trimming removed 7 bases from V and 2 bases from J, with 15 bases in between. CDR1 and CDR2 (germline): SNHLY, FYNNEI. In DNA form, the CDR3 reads TGTGCCAGCACTACCGGCAGGGCCCCTGGAAACACCATATATTTT. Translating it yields CASTTGRAPGNTIYF.

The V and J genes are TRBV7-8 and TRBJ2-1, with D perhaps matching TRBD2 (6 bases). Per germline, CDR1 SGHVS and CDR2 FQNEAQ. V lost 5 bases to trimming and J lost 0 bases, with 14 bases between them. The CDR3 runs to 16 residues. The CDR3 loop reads CASSPEFGGSYNEQFF. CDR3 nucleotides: TGTGCCAGCAGCCCCGAGTTCGGGGGCTCCTACAATGAGCAGTTCTTC.

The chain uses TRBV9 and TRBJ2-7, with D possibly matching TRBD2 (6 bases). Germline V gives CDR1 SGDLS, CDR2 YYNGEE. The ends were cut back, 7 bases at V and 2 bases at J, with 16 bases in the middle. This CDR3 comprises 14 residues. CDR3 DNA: TGTGCCAGCGCAACCAGGGACTTGACCTACGAGCAGTACTTC. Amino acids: CASATRDLTYEQYF.

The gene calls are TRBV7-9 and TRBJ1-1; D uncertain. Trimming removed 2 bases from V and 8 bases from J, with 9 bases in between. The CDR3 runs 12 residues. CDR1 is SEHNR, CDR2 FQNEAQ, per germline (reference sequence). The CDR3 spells CASSLYPAEAFF. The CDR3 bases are TGTGCCAGCAGCTTATATCCAGCGGAAGCTTTCTTT.

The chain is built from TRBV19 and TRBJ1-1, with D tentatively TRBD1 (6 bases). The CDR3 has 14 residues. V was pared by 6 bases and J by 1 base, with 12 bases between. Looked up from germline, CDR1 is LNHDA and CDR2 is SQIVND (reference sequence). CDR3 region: CASSLQGKNTEAFF. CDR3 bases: TGTGCCAGTAGCCTACAGGGAAAGAACACTGAAGCTTTCTTT. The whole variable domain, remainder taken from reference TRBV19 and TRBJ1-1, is DGGITQSPKYLFRKEGQNVTLSCEQNLNHDAMYWYRQDPGQGLRLIYYSQIVNDFQKGDIAEGYSVSREKKESFPLTVTSAQKNPTAFYLCASSLQGKNTEAFFGQGTRLTVV.

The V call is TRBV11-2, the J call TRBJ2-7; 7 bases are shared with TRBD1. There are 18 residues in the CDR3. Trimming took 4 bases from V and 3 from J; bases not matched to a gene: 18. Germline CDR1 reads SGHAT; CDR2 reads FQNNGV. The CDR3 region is CASSSETRQGSMGYEQYF. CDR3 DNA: TGTGCCAGCAGCTCGGAAACTAGACAGGGAAGTATGGGCTACGAGCAGTACTTC.

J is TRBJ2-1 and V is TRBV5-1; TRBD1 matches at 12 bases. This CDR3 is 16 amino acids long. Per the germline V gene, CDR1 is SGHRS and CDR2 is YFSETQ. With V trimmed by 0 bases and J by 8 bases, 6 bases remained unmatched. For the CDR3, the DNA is TGCGCCAGCAGCTTGGCCGGGACAGGGGGCTGGGATGAGCAGTTCTTC. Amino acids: CASSLAGTGGWDEQFF.

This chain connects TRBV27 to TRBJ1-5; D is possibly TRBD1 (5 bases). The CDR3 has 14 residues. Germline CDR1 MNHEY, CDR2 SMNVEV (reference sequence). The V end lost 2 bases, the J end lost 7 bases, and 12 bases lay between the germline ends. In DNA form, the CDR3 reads TGTGCCAGCAGTTTACAGGGCGGTGGGCAGCCCCAGCATTTT. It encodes CASSLQGGGQPQHF.

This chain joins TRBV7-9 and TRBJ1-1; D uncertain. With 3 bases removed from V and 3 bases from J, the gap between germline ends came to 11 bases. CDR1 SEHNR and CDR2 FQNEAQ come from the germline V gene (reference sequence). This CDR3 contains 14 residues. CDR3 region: CASSLAEGDTEAFF. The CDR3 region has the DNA TGTGCCAGCAGCTTGGCAGAGGGAGACACTGAAGCTTTCTTT.

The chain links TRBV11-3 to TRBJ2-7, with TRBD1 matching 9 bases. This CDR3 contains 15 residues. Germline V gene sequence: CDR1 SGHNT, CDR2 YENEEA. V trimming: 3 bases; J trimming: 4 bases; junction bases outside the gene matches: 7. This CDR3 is CASSFGFGTGYEQYF. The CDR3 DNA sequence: TGTGCCAGCAGCTTTGGCTTCGGGACAGGGTACGAGCAGTACTTC. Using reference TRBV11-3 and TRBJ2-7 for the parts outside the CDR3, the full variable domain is EAGVVQSPRYKIIEKKQPVAFWCNPISGHNTLYWYLQNLGQGPELLIRYENEEAVDDSQLPKDRFSAERLKGVDSTLKIQPAELGDSAVYLCASSFGFGTGYEQYFGPGTRLTVT.

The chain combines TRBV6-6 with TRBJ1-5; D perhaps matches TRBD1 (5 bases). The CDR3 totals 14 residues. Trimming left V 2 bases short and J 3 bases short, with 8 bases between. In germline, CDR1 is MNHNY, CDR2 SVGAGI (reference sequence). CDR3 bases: TGTGCCAGCAGTTACGACAGCTTCAATCAGCCCCAGCATTTT. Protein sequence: CASSYDSFNQPQHF.

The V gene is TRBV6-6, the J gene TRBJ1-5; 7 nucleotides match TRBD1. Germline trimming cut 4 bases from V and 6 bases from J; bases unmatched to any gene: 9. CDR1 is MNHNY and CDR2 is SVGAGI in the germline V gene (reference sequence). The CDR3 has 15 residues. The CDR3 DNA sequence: TGTGCCAGCAGTTCCACTCGACAGGGCGGTCAGCCCCAGCATTTT. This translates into CASSSTRQGGQPQHF.

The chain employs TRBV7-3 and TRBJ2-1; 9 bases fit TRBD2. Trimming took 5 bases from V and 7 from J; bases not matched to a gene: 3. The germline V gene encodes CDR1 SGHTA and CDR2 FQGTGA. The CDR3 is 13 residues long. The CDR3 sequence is CASSLGLANEQFF. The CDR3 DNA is TGTGCCAGCAGCCTGGGACTAGCTAATGAGCAGTTCTTC. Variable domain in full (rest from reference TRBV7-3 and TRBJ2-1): GAGVSQTPSNKVTEKGKYVELRCDPISGHTALYWYRQSLGQGPEFLIYFQGTGAADDSGLPNDRFFAVRPEGSVSTLKIQRTERGDSAVYLCASSLGLANEQFFGPGTRLTVL.

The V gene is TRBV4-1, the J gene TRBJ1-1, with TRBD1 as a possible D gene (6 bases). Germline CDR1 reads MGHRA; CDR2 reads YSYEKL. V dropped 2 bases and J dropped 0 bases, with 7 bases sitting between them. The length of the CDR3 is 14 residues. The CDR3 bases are TGCGCCAGCAGCCAACAGGGGTTGAACACTGAAGCTTTCTTT. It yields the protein CASSQQGLNTEAFF.

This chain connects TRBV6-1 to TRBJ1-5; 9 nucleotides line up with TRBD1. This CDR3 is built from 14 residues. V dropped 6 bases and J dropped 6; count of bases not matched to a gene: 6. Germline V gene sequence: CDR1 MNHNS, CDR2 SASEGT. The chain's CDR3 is CASRPQGALQPQHF. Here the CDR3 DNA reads TGTGCCAGCAGGCCACAGGGGGCTCTTCAGCCCCAGCATTTT.

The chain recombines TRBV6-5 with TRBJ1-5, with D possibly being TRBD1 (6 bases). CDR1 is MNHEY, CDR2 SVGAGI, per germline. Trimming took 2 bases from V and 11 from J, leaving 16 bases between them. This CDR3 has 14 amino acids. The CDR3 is CASSYEGDGGAQHF. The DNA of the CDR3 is TGTGCCAGCAGTTACGAGGGGGACGGTGGAGCCCAGCATTTT.